This T cell receptor (beta chain) was observed in a study of early T cells in non-severe SARS-CoV-2 infection. At the level of the study: Sequencing used unsorted whole-blood bulk RNA, so chains lack pairing.

Findings of the study overall: VDJdb matching favored anti-spike CD8 responses, missing private and CD4 specificities.

TCRdb fed the 5' RACE reads into MiXCR, producing one record per CDR3 protein. Of about 76,000 distinct CDR3 sequences listed, 11% were seen once; the top ten hold approximately 4.8%. Concerning this clonotype: Its antigen is as yet unknown.

The TCR sequence derives from an adult who was a healthcare worker with PCR-confirmed SARS-CoV-2 infection or an uninfected control (not recorded which). The sequencing input was whole blood.

CDR3 residues: CASSGTGLSNTIYF. As DNA, the CDR3 is TGTGCCAGCAGCGGGACAGGATTGTCTAACACCATATATTTT. The chain recombines TRBV9 with TRBJ1-3, with 7 bases identical to TRBD1. From germline, CDR1 is SGDLS and CDR2 YYNGEE. The CDR3 is made up of 14 amino acids. The trim removed 3 bases at V and 7 bases at J, leaving 7 bases unmatched.